The present entry profiles one TCR beta chain with its context. No antigen is known for it. MiXCR, applied by TCRdb to the 5' RACE reads, yields one record per CDR3 protein. The data hold about 300,000 distinct CDR3 sequences, with around 3.9% observed a single time. This entry belongs to a study of T cells after yellow fever vaccination. The study, taken as a whole, reports: After the booster, roughly 96% of CD4 and more than 85% of CD8 primary-response clones were re-detected.

Germline V CDR1 and CDR2: DFQATT, SNEGSKA (reference sequence). This CDR3 has 13 amino acids. V gave up 1 base and J gave up 5 bases, with 9 bases separating them. The chain joins TRBV20-1 to TRBJ2-1; D gene ambiguous. This sequence was found in a man aged 18 to 30 who received the YFV17D yellow fever vaccine. Sample: PBMCs, taken 5 days after the yellow fever booster vaccination. The DNA for the CDR3 is TGCAGTGCTAGAGCCCGGGCCGACAATGAGCAGTTCTTC. Its protein is CSARARADNEQFF.